These 20 T cell receptor beta chains share one sample of origin, sequenced in a study of radiation and T cells in renal cell carcinoma. Time point: blood 4 weeks post-SBRT, at nephrectomy. Treatment specified: 15 Gy SBRT to primary tumor, nephrectomy 4 weeks later. Profiled with immunoSEQ multiplex PCR; TCRdb holds only in-frame clones, not every one. The sample records about 170,000 clones, about 87% being singletons. This specimen consisted of blood, obtained from a patient whose treatment included radiotherapy and nephrectomy. The receptor source for this set is a woman aged 45-60 years with renal cell carcinoma.

This rearrangement joins TRBV19 to TRBJ1-1, with TRBD1 as a possible D gene (5 bases). In germline, CDR1 is LNHDA, CDR2 SQIVND (reference sequence). The V and J ends lost 7 bases and 3 bases respectively, with 18 bases between them. This CDR3 has 15 amino acids. CDR3 in DNA: TGTGCCAGTACCGCGGGGCCCTCGGGGGACACTGAAGCTTTCTTT. This encodes CASTAGPSGDTEAFF.

The chain uses TRBV7-2 and TRBJ1-2; 8 bases are a match to TRBD1. The CDR3 runs 15 residues. Germline V gene data show CDR1 as SGHTA and CDR2 as FQGNSA. V lost 5 bases to trimming and J lost 4 bases; unmatched junction nucleotides: 9. The CDR3 sequence is CASSEDREPLYGYTF. CDR3 DNA: TGTGCCAGCAGCGAGGACAGGGAACCTCTCTATGGCTACACCTTC. The entire variable domain, with the rest obtained from reference TRBV7-2 and TRBJ1-2, is as follows: GAGVSQSPSNKVTEKGKDVELRCDPISGHTALYWYRQSLGQGLEFLIYFQGNSAPDKSGLPSDRFSAERTGGSVSTLTIQRTQQEDSAVYLCASSEDREPLYGYTFGSGTRLTVV.

The rearrangement uses TRBV9 and TRBJ2-7, with D perhaps TRBD1 (7 bases). The V end lost 4 bases, the J end lost 6 bases, and 14 bases lay between the germline ends. The CDR3 consists of 13 residues. The germline gives CDR1 SGDLS, CDR2 YYNGEE. The CDR3 region has the DNA TGTGCCAGCAGCCCATTGGAGGGGGCCGAGCAGTACTTC. Its protein product is CASSPLEGAEQYF.

The chain carries TRBV2 and TRBJ2-1, with TRBD2 identical over 9 bases. Germline V gene sequence: CDR1 SNHLY, CDR2 FYNNEI. The length of the CDR3 is 13 residues. V shed 7 bases, J shed 8 bases, and the junction held 6 bases outside the gene matches. CDR3 coding DNA: TGTGCCAGCACGGGACTAGCAGGGGATGAGCAGTTCTTC. Translated: CASTGLAGDEQFF.

The chain has TRBV13 and TRBJ1-2; TRBD1 might be the D (6 bases). CDR3 length equals 14 residues. V was trimmed by 2 bases and J by 3 bases, leaving 10 bases between them. Per the germline V gene, CDR1 is PRHDT and CDR2 is FYEKMQ (reference sequence). In nucleotides, the CDR3 is TGTGCCAGCAGCTTACAGGGGAGTGACTATGGCTACACCTTC. Its protein product is CASSLQGSDYGYTF. Full variable domain (outside the CDR3, taken from reference TRBV13 and TRBJ1-2): AAGVIQSPRHLIKEKRETATLKCYPIPRHDTVYWYQQGPGQDPQFLISFYEKMQSDKGSIPDRFSAQQFSDYHSELNMSSLELGDSALYFCASSLQGSDYGYTFGSGTRLTVV.

This clone came up once. The rearrangement links TRBV7-9 to TRBJ2-7; D is undetermined. This CDR3 has 15 residues. V lost 1 base to trimming and J lost 5 bases, with 15 bases between them. Looked up from germline, CDR1 is SEHNR and CDR2 is FQNEAQ (reference sequence). CDR3 sequence: CASSLVGIPGDEQYF. CDR3 DNA: TGTGCCAGCAGCTTAGTAGGAATTCCTGGGGACGAGCAGTACTTC.

This chain uses TRBV6-1 with TRBJ2-1; D call uncertain. V dropped 7 bases and J dropped 10 bases, with 17 bases sitting between them. The CDR3 is 13 amino acids. The V gene's germline CDR1 is MNHNS and CDR2 SASEGT. This CDR3 is CASKETITREQFF. In DNA, the CDR3 is TGTGCCAGCAAAGAGACAATTACGCGCGAGCAGTTCTTC.

V usage is TRBV5-1 and J usage is TRBJ1-2; D unresolved. The germline CDR1 and CDR2 sequences are SGHRS and YFSETQ. This CDR3 is 13 amino acids long. Trimming left V 5 bases short and J 2 bases short, with 10 bases between. CDR3 nucleotide sequence: TGCGCCAGCAGAAGGGAAAAAAACTATGGCTACACCTTC. Protein product: CASRREKNYGYTF.

V is TRBV5-1 and J is TRBJ1-2; 9 nucleotides agree with TRBD1. CDR3 length: 14 residues. After removal of 4 bases from V and 5 bases from J, the junction contained 6 bases not matched to a gene. Germline loops: CDR1 SGHRS, CDR2 YFSETQ. In DNA, the CDR3 is TGCGCCAGCAGCATATCAGGACAGGGGTATGGCTACACCTTC. Protein: CASSISGQGYGYTF.

This clone was picked up a small number of times. The gene calls are TRBV2 and TRBJ1-1; D not certain. The CDR3 consists of 11 residues. From germline, CDR1 is SNHLY and CDR2 FYNNEI. Trimming shortened V by 7 bases and J by 7 bases, and 10 bases separated the two germline ends. The CDR3 here is CASTAWVEAFF. The CDR3, as DNA: TGTGCCAGCACGGCGTGGGTTGAAGCTTTCTTT.

CDR3 nucleotides: TGTGCCAGCAGCTTGGAGGGAGGTCCCACAGATACGCAGTATTTT. Translation: CASSLEGGPTDTQYF. The chain employs TRBV5-4 and TRBJ2-3; a possible D gene is TRBD2 (6 bases). The CDR3 extends over 15 amino acids. V lost 0 bases and J lost 2, with 10 bases in between. CDR1 and CDR2 (germline): SGHNT, YYREEE (reference sequence).

The V call is TRBV15, the J call TRBJ2-3; no clear D gene. CDR3 length: 14 amino acids. With 0 bases removed from V and 6 bases from J, the gap between germline ends came to 10 bases. Germline V gene data show CDR1 as LNHNV and CDR2 as YYDKDF (reference sequence). The CDR3: CATSRDRPTDTQYF. For the CDR3, the DNA is TGTGCCACCAGCAGAGATCGGCCAACGGATACGCAGTATTTT.

The V call is TRBV7-9, the J call TRBJ1-1, with TRBD1 as a possible D gene (5 bases). Trimming shortened V by 4 bases and J by 1 base, and 13 bases separated the two germline ends. The CDR3 is made up of 15 amino acids. Germline V gene sequence: CDR1 SEHNR, CDR2 FQNEAQ (reference sequence). In nucleotides, the CDR3 is TGTGCCAGCAGCTCCAGGGTTTGGGCGAACACTGAAGCTTTCTTT. It specifies CASSSRVWANTEAFF. Variable domain in full (rest from reference TRBV7-9 and TRBJ1-1): DTGVSQNPRHKITKRGQNVTFRCDPISEHNRLYWYRQTLGQGPEFLTYFQNEAQLEKSRLLSDRFSAERPKGSFSTLEIQRTEQGDSAMYLCASSSRVWANTEAFFGQGTRLTVV.

CDR3 sequence: CASSTDRGPYEQYF. CDR3 sequence (DNA): TGTGCCAGCTCAACAGACAGGGGACCCTACGAGCAGTACTTC. V and J are TRBV18 and TRBJ2-7; 8 bases agree with TRBD1. V trimming: 5 bases; J trimming: 2 bases; junction bases outside the gene matches: 5. CDR3 size: 14 residues. Germline loops: CDR1 KGHSH, CDR2 LQKENI.

The V and J genes are TRBV7-2 and TRBJ1-1; D is unresolved. This CDR3 is built from 13 residues. V dropped 4 bases and J dropped 0 bases, with 6 bases sitting between them. Germline CDR1 reads SGHTA; CDR2 reads FQGNSA. CDR3 loop: CASSSQMNTEAFF. CDR3 sequence (DNA): TGTGCCAGCAGCTCCCAGATGAACACTGAAGCTTTCTTT.

CDR3 region: CAWSEGQGITGELFF. The DNA for the CDR3 is TGTGCCTGGAGTGAGGGACAGGGAATAACCGGGGAGCTGTTTTTT. The chain recombines TRBV30 with TRBJ2-2; TRBD1 aligns across 9 bases. The CDR3 spans 15 residues. The germline V gene has CDR1 GTSNPN and CDR2 SVGIG (reference sequence). J gave up 5 bases and V 1 base, and 5 bases lay outside the gene matches.

V and J are TRBV6-5 and TRBJ1-2, with a weak D call TRBD1 (6 bases). The germline V and J ends were trimmed by 5 bases and 5 bases, with 15 bases remaining between them. CDR1 and CDR2 (germline): MNHEY, SVGAGI. The CDR3 is 14 amino acids. The CDR3 loop is CASSPGGGLYGYTF. CDR3 DNA: TGTGCCAGCAGTCCCGGGGGGGGGCTTTATGGCTACACCTTC.

The chain employs TRBV18 and TRBJ2-1, with 10 bases identical to TRBD1. This CDR3 comprises 15 residues. Per germline, CDR1 KGHSH and CDR2 LQKENI. The V and J ends lost 2 bases and 4 bases, in that order; junction bases with no gene match: 2. CDR3 bases: TGTGCCAGCTCACCAACGGGACAGGGGTACAATGAGCAGTTCTTC. Translating it yields CASSPTGQGYNEQFF.

V is TRBV5-1 and J is TRBJ2-5, with 10 nucleotides matching TRBD2. After removal of 5 bases from V and 5 bases from J, the junction contained 18 bases not matched to a gene. Per the germline V gene, CDR1 is SGHRS and CDR2 is YFSETQ. The CDR3 has 18 amino acids. Written as DNA, the CDR3 is TGCGCCAGCAGTTCGACGGGGGCTAGCGGGGGCCGAGTCGAGACCCAGTACTTC. It encodes CASSSTGASGGRVETQYF.

This chain uses TRBV4-1 with TRBJ2-2; D unresolved. The CDR3 runs 16 residues. The germline CDR1 and CDR2 sequences are MGHRA and YSYEKL. V was shortened by 1 base and J by 0 bases, with 9 bases between the two germline ends. The CDR3 nucleotides read TGCGCCAGCAGCCAAGGGGTCTTCGCGAACACCGGGGAGCTGTTTTTT. Its translation is CASSQGVFANTGELFF.